This T cell receptor beta chain was sequenced during a study of cytomegalovirus exposure and HLA in healthy donors. PCR primers comprised 60 Vbeta and 13 Jbeta primers. Clones were read by immunoSEQ multiplex PCR, and TCRdb kept only the in-frame ones, dropping some. This sample has under 250,000 clones, with around 84% found just once. The sequence was collected from a girl aged 2-10 years in good health and CMV-seronegative. Sequencing input: PBMCs.

The DNA for the CDR3 is TGTGCCAGCACCCCGACAGGGATAGGTGGCTACACCTTC. Translated, it gives CASTPTGIGGYTF. This chain uses TRBV6-5 with TRBJ1-2, with TRBD1 matching over 7 bases. V lost 7 bases to trimming and J lost 7 bases; unmatched junction nucleotides: 9. Germline assignment: CDR1 MNHEY and CDR2 SVGAGI. CDR3 length: 13 residues.